The 9 T cell receptor beta chains presented below share a single source sample, sequenced in a study of shared clonotypes between healthy human individuals. Method: immunoSEQ multiplex PCR; TCRdb's copy keeps in-frame clones and lacks some. Of around 2.5 million clones in the sample, roughly 93% are singletons; the top ten hold about 0.39%. The specimen was naive CD4+ T cells from PBMCs. Subset denoted: CD45RA+ positively selected. Source of these receptors: a man younger than 35 in good health. Some clones in this sample may be carry-over from other donors' samples.

The CDR3 DNA is TGTGCCTGGAGCCCGGCCCGGCTTGGTGAGCAGTTCTTC. Translation: CAWSPARLGEQFF. This chain links TRBV30 with TRBJ2-1; D gene unclear. The germline V and J ends were trimmed by 3 bases and 9 bases, with 15 bases remaining between them. Per germline, CDR1 GTSNPN and CDR2 SVGIG (reference sequence). CDR3 length: 13 residues. The entire variable domain, with the rest obtained from reference TRBV30 and TRBJ2-1, is as follows: SQTIHQWPATLVQPVGSPLSLECTVEGTSNPNLYWYRQAAGRGLQLLFYSVGIGQISSEVPQNLSASRPQDRQFILSSKKLLLSDSGFYLCAWSPARLGEQFFGPGTRLTVL.

The genes are TRBV5-1 and TRBJ2-7; 8 nucleotides align to TRBD1. CDR1 and CDR2 (germline): SGHRS, YFSETQ. The trim removed 4 bases at V and 3 bases at J, leaving 9 bases unmatched. The CDR3 length is 15 residues. CDR3 region: CASSDQGARDYEQYF. The CDR3 bases are TGCGCCAGCAGCGACCAGGGGGCAAGGGACTACGAGCAGTACTTC.

The V gene is TRBV28, the J gene TRBJ1-1, with TRBD1 matching 9 bases. The ends lost 5 bases at V and 5 bases at J; junction bases unmatched: 15. This CDR3 region has 17 residues. Germline CDR1 is MDHEN and CDR2 is SYDVKM. In DNA form, the CDR3 reads TGTGCCAGCAGTCGGGGGACAGGGATACCCGTGCGAACTGAAGCTTTCTTT. It specifies CASSRGTGIPVRTEAFF.

This chain joins TRBV6-1 and TRBJ2-5; TRBD1 is a possible D gene (6 bases). The CDR3 is 12 amino acids. Germline V gene data show CDR1 as MNHNS and CDR2 as SASEGT. V was cut by 6 bases and J by 5 bases, with 10 bases left in between. In DNA, the CDR3 is TGTGCCAGCAGGAATAGGGGGGAGACCCAGTACTTC. As protein: CASRNRGETQYF.

The gene calls are TRBV19 and TRBJ1-1, with 10 bases identical to TRBD1. The CDR3 has 16 residues. After removal of 4 bases from V and 4 bases from J, the junction contained 9 bases not matched to a gene. Germline CDR1 reads LNHDA; CDR2 reads SQIVND (reference sequence). This chain's CDR3 is CASSTDRGLSGTEAFF. Here the CDR3 DNA reads TGTGCCAGTAGTACCGACAGGGGGCTCAGCGGCACTGAAGCTTTCTTT. Variable domain in full (rest from reference TRBV19 and TRBJ1-1): DGGITQSPKYLFRKEGQNVTLSCEQNLNHDAMYWYRQDPGQGLRLIYYSQIVNDFQKGDIAEGYSVSREKKESFPLTVTSAQKNPTAFYLCASSTDRGLSGTEAFFGQGTRLTVV.

Comments on this clone: Different DNA sequences within this sample yield the same CDR3. The chain is built from TRBV5-1 and TRBJ2-6; D gene unclear. The CDR3 totals 16 residues. V was trimmed by 2 bases and J by 0 bases, leaving 9 bases between them. CDR1 is SGHRS, CDR2 YFSETQ, per germline. The CDR3, as DNA: TGCGCCAGCAGCTTATTTACAGCCTCTGGGGCCAACGTCCTGACTTTC. Protein product: CASSLFTASGANVLTF.

Remarks on this clone: Other DNA sequences in this specimen translate into the identical CDR3. This chain uses TRBV6-5 with TRBJ2-7, with 11 bases matching TRBD2. This CDR3 has 15 amino acids. V lost 6 bases and J lost 1; bases outside the gene matches: 5. The V gene's germline CDR1 is MNHEY and CDR2 SVGAGI. The CDR3 DNA follows: TGTGCCAGCAGAAGAGGGACTAGCGGTTCCTACGAGCAGTACTTC. As protein: CASRRGTSGSYEQYF.

Regarding this clone: Other nucleotide sequences in the sample specify the same CDR3. V is TRBV5-1 and J is TRBJ1-5; no clear D. Germline V gene sequence: CDR1 SGHRS, CDR2 YFSETQ. The CDR3 covers 14 residues. V lost 2 bases and J 1 base, leaving 7 bases between the germline ends. The CDR3 protein is CASSLEGSNQPQHF. The CDR3 DNA follows: TGCGCCAGCAGCTTAGAGGGAAGCAATCAGCCCCAGCATTTT. Full variable domain (outside the CDR3, taken from reference TRBV5-1 and TRBJ1-5): KAGVTQTPRYLIKTRGQQVTLSCSPISGHRSVSWYQQTPGQGLQFLFEYFSETQRNKGNFPGRFSGRQFSNSRSEMNVSTLELGDSALYLCASSLEGSNQPQHFGDGTRLSIL.

The chain has TRBV28 and TRBJ2-7; D gene ambiguous. The germline V and J ends were trimmed by 5 bases and 2 bases, with 10 bases remaining between them. Germline CDR1 is MDHEN and CDR2 is SYDVKM. CDR3 length: 13 residues. The CDR3: CASSTHSPYEQYF. In nucleotides, the CDR3 is TGTGCCAGCAGTACCCACAGTCCCTACGAGCAGTACTTC.